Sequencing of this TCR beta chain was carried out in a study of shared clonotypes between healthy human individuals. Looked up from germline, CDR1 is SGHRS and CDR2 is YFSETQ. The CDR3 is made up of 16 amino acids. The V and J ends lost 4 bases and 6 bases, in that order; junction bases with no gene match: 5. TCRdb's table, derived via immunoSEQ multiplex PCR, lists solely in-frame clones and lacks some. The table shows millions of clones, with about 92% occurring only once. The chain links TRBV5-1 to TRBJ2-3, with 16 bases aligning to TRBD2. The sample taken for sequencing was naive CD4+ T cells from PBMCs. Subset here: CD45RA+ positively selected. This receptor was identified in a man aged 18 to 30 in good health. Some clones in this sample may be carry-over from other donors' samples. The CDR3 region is CASSNPGLAGGDTQYF. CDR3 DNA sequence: TGCGCCAGCAGCAATCCGGGACTAGCGGGAGGGGATACGCAGTATTTT.